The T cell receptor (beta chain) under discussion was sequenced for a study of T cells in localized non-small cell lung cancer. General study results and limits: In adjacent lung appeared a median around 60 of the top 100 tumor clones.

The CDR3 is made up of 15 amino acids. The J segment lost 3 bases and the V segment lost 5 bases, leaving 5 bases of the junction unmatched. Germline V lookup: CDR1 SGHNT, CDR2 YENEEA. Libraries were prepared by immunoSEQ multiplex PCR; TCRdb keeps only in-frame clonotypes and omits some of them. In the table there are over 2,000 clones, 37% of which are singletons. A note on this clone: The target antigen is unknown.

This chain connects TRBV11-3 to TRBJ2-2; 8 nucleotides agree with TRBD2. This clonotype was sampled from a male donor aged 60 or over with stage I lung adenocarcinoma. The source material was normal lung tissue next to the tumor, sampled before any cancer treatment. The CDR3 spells CASSPSGSHTGELFF. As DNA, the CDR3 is TGTGCCAGCAGCCCCAGCGGGAGCCACACCGGGGAGCTGTTTTTT.